The 9 T cell receptor beta chains listed next were all sequenced from one sample in a study of blood T cell repertoires in COVID-19. Some clones are missing from TCRdb's copy, which holds only in-frame ones; the method was immunoSEQ multiplex PCR. This sample yields hundreds of thousands of clones, of which more than 70% are seen a single time; about 1% belongs to the top ten. The sample consisted of peripheral blood. The receptors originated from a woman aged 40-49 years who had recovered from COVID-19.

V is TRBV4-1 and J is TRBJ2-3; 7 positions agree with TRBD2. Germline CDR1 reads MGHRA; CDR2 reads YSYEKL. CDR3 length equals 13 residues. The V and J ends lost 10 bases and 6 bases, in that order; junction bases with no gene match: 10. The CDR3 nucleotides are TGCGCCACCTCGGGGGGTTGGGGGGATACGCAGTATTTT. The encoded protein is CATSGGWGDTQYF.

This chain uses TRBV10-3 with TRBJ2-1, with 14 bases fitting TRBD2. The J segment lost 6 bases and the V segment lost 6 bases, leaving 10 bases of the junction unmatched. The CDR3 is 17 amino acids. Germline lookup yields CDR1 ENHRY and CDR2 SYGVKD. The CDR3 protein is CAISPQGLAGASNEQFF. Here the CDR3 DNA reads TGTGCCATCAGCCCACAGGGACTAGCGGGAGCCTCCAATGAGCAGTTCTTC.

The chain couples TRBV29-1 to TRBJ2-5; 11 bases are shared with TRBD2. Losses at the gene ends were 6 bases for V and 4 bases for J; bases not matched to a gene: 7. This CDR3 has 14 residues. Germline loops: CDR1 SQVTM, CDR2 ANQGSEA. DNA for the CDR3: TGCAGCGTCGCCCTACTAGCGGGAGTAGAGACCCAGTACTTC. This encodes CSVALLAGVETQYF.

This clone is a singleton in its sample. The chain carries TRBV7-9 and TRBJ2-1, with TRBD2 identical over 7 bases. CDR3 size: 13 residues. The V gene's germline CDR1 is SEHNR and CDR2 FQNEAQ (reference sequence). Trimming removed 5 bases from V and 5 bases from J; junction bases left unmatched: 3. CDR3 sequence: CASSPGTNNEQFF. CDR3 bases: TGTGCCAGCAGCCCCGGGACTAACAATGAGCAGTTCTTC.

The rearrangement links TRBV4-3 to TRBJ2-5; no definite D call. The germline gives CDR1 LGHNA, CDR2 YSLEER. This CDR3 spans 15 amino acids. V was cut by 4 bases and J by 8 bases, with 20 bases left in between. CDR3 protein: CASSLGIRFSGTQYF. CDR3 nucleotide sequence: TGCGCCAGCAGCCTAGGAATCCGGTTCTCGGGTACCCAGTACTTC.

This chain links TRBV4-3 with TRBJ1-4, with 7 nucleotides matching TRBD1. Per the germline V gene, CDR1 is LGHNA and CDR2 is YSLEER. The CDR3 length is 15 residues. J gave up 8 bases and V 0 bases, and 6 bases lay outside the gene matches. The CDR3 reads CASSQDTGVAEKLFF. In DNA form, the CDR3 reads TGCGCCAGCAGCCAAGATACAGGGGTGGCGGAAAAACTGTTTTTT.

The CDR3 spells CASSYGRIDEQFF. The CDR3 region has the DNA TGTGCCAGCAGTTACGGCCGTATCGATGAGCAGTTCTTC. V usage is TRBV6-5 and J usage is TRBJ2-1; D gene unclear. The CDR3 runs 13 residues. Trimming pared 2 bases from V and 8 bases from J, leaving 10 bases between. From germline, CDR1 is MNHEY and CDR2 SVGAGI.

The V gene is TRBV24-1, the J gene TRBJ2-7, with D possibly TRBD1 on 8 matching bases. Germline V gene lookup returns CDR1 KGHDR and CDR2 SFDVKD. The germline V and J ends were trimmed by 3 bases and 4 bases, with 15 bases remaining between them. There are 15 residues in the CDR3. The CDR3: CATSDTGQGGYEQYF. In DNA, the CDR3 is TGTGCCACCAGTGATACCGGACAGGGAGGGTACGAGCAGTACTTC.

The chain's CDR3 is CASSYGPPNSPLHF. CDR3 sequence (DNA): TGTGCCAGCAGTTACGGGCCGCCTAATTCACCCCTCCACTTT. V gene TRBV6-2 or TRBV6-3 combines with J gene TRBJ1-6; D not resolved. Trimming took 2 bases from V and 6 from J, leaving 8 bases between them. Germline lookup yields CDR1 MNHEY and CDR2 SVGEGT. CDR3 length equals 14 residues.